These T cell receptor beta chains were read from a single sample in a study of cytomegalovirus exposure and HLA in healthy donors. Clones were sequenced by immunoSEQ multiplex PCR, and TCRdb holds only the in-frame ones, with some missing. Of around 150,000 clones in the sample, 79% were seen once. Sequencing was done on a sample of PBMCs. Every receptor here comes from a man in his forties in good health and CMV-seropositive. Both conserved end residues are part of each CDR3. The D gene is left open where the match is weak. Clone size is not always given. Where it is, it says once, few, many or a class for expanded clones.

clone size,J gene,D gene,V gene,CDR3 DNA,CDR3 protein
NA,TRBJ2-1,NA,TRBV13,TGTGCCAGCAGCCGAGCGGTTCTCCTTTACAATGAGCAGTTCTTC,CASSRAVLLYNEQFF
NA,TRBJ2-7,NA,TRBV19,TGTGCCAGTAGTACCGGGGGCTACGAGCAGTACTTC,CASSTGGYEQYF
NA,TRBJ2-3,NA,TRBV7-7,TGTGCTAGCAGCCCCGGGACTAGCACAGATACGCAGTATTTT,CASSPGTSTDTQYF
few,TRBJ2-7,TRBD1,TRBV2,TGTGCCAGCAGTCGGACAGGGGGGTACGAGCAGTACTTC,CASSRTGGYEQYF
NA,TRBJ1-1,TRBD1,TRBV19,TGTGCCAGTAGTTCCGGGACAGGGAGGACCTTGAACACTGAAGCTTTCTTT,CASSSGTGRTLNTEAFF
NA,TRBJ2-5,NA,TRBV5-5,TGTGCCAGCAGCTTGTGGGAGACGCAAGAGACCCAGTACTTC,CASSLWETQETQYF
NA,TRBJ2-7,TRBD2,TRBV7-9,TGTGCCAGCAGCTCAGGGACTAGCGGCTACGAGCAGTACTTC,CASSSGTSGYEQYF
many,TRBJ2-7,NA,TRBV2,TGTGCCAGCAATGTAGGGGGGGCGGAGGGCGAGCAGTACTTC,CASNVGGAEGEQYF
NA,TRBJ1-1,NA,TRBV6-5,TGTGCCAGCAGCCAACAGGGTCGGGACACTGAAGCTTTCTTT,CASSQQGRDTEAFF
once,TRBJ1-2,NA,TRBV29-1,TGCAGCGTCGCCCATACAGGGTTCGGCTACACCTTC,CSVAHTGFGYTF
NA,TRBJ2-7,TRBD1,TRBV28,TGTGCCAGCAGTTTAAGGACAGGTGGGGTCCGCGAGCAGTACTTC,CASSLRTGGVREQYF
NA,TRBJ2-3,TRBD2,TRBV7-9,TGTGCCAGCAGCCCCTTGGGGGGGATCACAGATACGCAGTATTTT,CASSPLGGITDTQYF
NA,TRBJ1-5,TRBD1,TRBV5-1,TGCGCCAGCAGTCAGGGGGAGTACAATCAGCCCCAGCATTTT,CASSQGEYNQPQHF
NA,TRBJ2-3,TRBD1,TRBV11-2,TGTGCCAGCAGCTTAGCCCCTGGGACAGTAGGTACGCAGTATTTT,CASSLAPGTVGTQYF
NA,TRBJ2-3,TRBD2,TRBV28,TGTGCCAGCAGTACCGGGACTAGCGGTAGCACAGATACGCAGTATTTT,CASSTGTSGSTDTQYF
NA,TRBJ2-7,TRBD2,TRBV5-1,TGCGCCAGCAGCTTGGAGAAGCGGGAGTTTCGGGAGCAGTACTTC,CASSLEKREFREQYF
NA,TRBJ2-2,NA,TRBV19,TGTGCCAGTAGTTCTTACACCAAAACGAACACCGGGGAGCTGTTTTTT,CASSSYTKTNTGELFF
NA,TRBJ1-2,NA,TRBV5-1,TGCGCCAGCAGCTTGGGGAACAGAGATTTTGGCTACACCTTC,CASSLGNRDFGYTF
NA,TRBJ2-7,NA,TRBV7-9,TGTGCCAGCAGCTACAGGGAGTACGAGCAGTACTTC,CASSYREYEQYF
NA,TRBJ1-5,TRBD1,TRBV19,TGTGCCAGTAGTACGGACAGGCGAGGGGGCAATCAGCCCCAGCATTTT,CASSTDRRGGNQPQHF
NA,TRBJ2-6,NA,TRBV6-5,TGTGCCAGCAGTTTCACAGGGTCTGGGGCCAACGTCCTGACTTTC,CASSFTGSGANVLTF
NA,TRBJ1-6,NA,TRBV28,TGTGCCAGCACCCTATCACCCCTCCACTTT,CASTLSPLHF
NA,TRBJ1-2,NA,TRBV5-6,TGTGCCAGCAGCTCTTGGGGCCCCGAAATAGATGGCTACACCTTC,CASSSWGPEIDGYTF
NA,TRBJ1-4,NA,TRBV19,TGTGCCAGTAGTATAGAGGCAGAGGCGGAAAAACTGTTTTTT,CASSIEAEAEKLFF
NA,TRBJ2-1,TRBD2,TRBV7-2,TGTGCCAGCAGTTTTCCTCCGACTAGCGGGAGGAACAATGAGCAGTTCTTC,CASSFPPTSGRNNEQFF
NA,TRBJ2-3,TRBD2,TRBV7-9,TGTGCCAGCAGCTCCGGGACTAGCCCCGTGCATTTT,CASSSGTSPVHF
few,TRBJ1-2,TRBD1,TRBV18,TGTGCCAGCTCAAGAAAACCCGGGACAGGGAATTCTTACTATGGCTACACCTTC,CASSRKPGTGNSYYGYTF
NA,TRBJ2-1,TRBD2,TRBV5-1,TGCGCCAGCAGCCTGACTAGCGGGAGAGGTGAGCAGTTCTTC,CASSLTSGRGEQFF
NA,TRBJ1-5,TRBD1,TRBV27,TGTGCCAGCAGGACAGGGTACAATCAGCCCCAGCATTTT,CASRTGYNQPQHF
NA,TRBJ2-1,TRBD1,TRBV15,TGTGCCACCAGCGCCTACAGGGGGATTGAGCAGTTCTTC,CATSAYRGIEQFF
once,TRBJ1-2,TRBD1,TRBV7-2,TGTGCCAGCAGCTTAGATCCACAGGGGGCAAGCCATGGCTACACCTTC,CASSLDPQGASHGYTF
NA,TRBJ1-3,NA,TRBV10-2,TGCGCCAGCACTGTGGGGGCGGAACTATATTTT,CASTVGAELYF
NA,TRBJ1-4,TRBD1,TRBV7-2,TGTGCCAGCAGACGCAGGACAGGGAGAACTGAAAAACTGTTTTTT,CASRRRTGRTEKLFF
NA,TRBJ1-5,NA,TRBV2,TGTGCCAGCAGTGACCAGGGGCCCAATCAGCCCCAGCATTTT,CASSDQGPNQPQHF
NA,TRBJ1-2,NA,TRBV9,TGTGCCAGCAGGGCAGGGGTGTATGGCTACACCTTC,CASRAGVYGYTF
NA,TRBJ2-2,NA,TRBV5-4,TGTGCCAGCAGCTTGGATGTACGGGACACCGGGGAGCTGTTTTTT,CASSLDVRDTGELFF
NA,TRBJ1-4,TRBD1,TRBV5-6,TGTGCCAGCAGCTGGCTACAGGGGGCCCGTGAAAAACTGTTTTTT,CASSWLQGAREKLFF
NA,TRBJ1-2,TRBD1,TRBV5-4,TGTGCCAGCAGCTTGCCCGGGACAGGGGGGGGCGGCTACACCTTC,CASSLPGTGGGGYTF
once,TRBJ2-2,NA,TRBV11-2,TGTGCCAGCAGCTTATTCGAGGGCGGGGAGCTGTTTTTT,CASSLFEGGELFF
few,TRBJ2-5,NA,TRBV6-5,TGTGCCAGCAGTTCTGGACGAGGGCGAGAGACCCAGTACTTC,CASSSGRGRETQYF